This T cell receptor (beta chain) is drawn from a study of cytomegalovirus exposure and HLA in healthy donors. Regarding the study as a whole: The likely origin of a cluster of highly shared sequence variants was a sequencing artifact. A later look showed TCR association rates differing by HLA locus, highest for DRB1 and lowest for HLA-C. On later analysis, the bulk of CMV-associated TCR beta chains appeared to be HLA-restricted.

At the time of sampling, donors were nominally healthy, though unrecorded immune exposures were likely. PCR amplification relied on 60 Vbeta primers (plus 13 Jbeta primers). Using immunoSEQ multiplex PCR, the repertoire was profiled, and TCRdb retains in-frame clones only, with some absent. The table includes about 170,000 clones, over 70% detected once. This clone was observed a few times. Its target is unknown. The DNA is left out, because the CDR3 cannot be placed on it with certainty; the CDR3 is given as TCRdb lists it. The receptor comes from a woman in her forties or fifties in good health and CMV-seropositive. Input material: PBMCs.

CDR3 sequence: CASILASGGKYQETQYF. V is TRBV2 and J is TRBJ2-5; the table's D call of TRBD2 was not tested on the DNA. The CDR3 spans 17 residues, counting both ends. Germline CDR1 is SNHLY and CDR2 is FYNNEI.